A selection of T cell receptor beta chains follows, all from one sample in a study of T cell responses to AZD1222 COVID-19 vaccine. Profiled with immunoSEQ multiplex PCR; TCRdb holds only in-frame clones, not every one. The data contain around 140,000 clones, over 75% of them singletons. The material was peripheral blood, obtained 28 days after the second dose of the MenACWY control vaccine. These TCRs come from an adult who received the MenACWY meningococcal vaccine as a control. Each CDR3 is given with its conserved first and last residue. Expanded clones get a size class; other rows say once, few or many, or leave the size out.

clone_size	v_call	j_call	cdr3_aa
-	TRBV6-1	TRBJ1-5	CASSETGNQPQHF
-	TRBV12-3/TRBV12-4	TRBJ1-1	CASSGGDTEAFF
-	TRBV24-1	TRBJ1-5	CATSVGQDNQPQHF
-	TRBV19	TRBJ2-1	CASSILGSGRVNNEQFF
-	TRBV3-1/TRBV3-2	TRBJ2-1	CASSPGLGKGRVLYNEQFF
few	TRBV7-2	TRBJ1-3	CASSSNRGPGFRTIYF
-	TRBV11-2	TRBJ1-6	CASSSGTAFVQALHF
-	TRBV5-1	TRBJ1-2	CASRPGTEGGYTF
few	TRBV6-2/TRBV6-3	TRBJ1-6	CASSSEGGVSYNSPLHF
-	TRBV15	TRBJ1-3	CATSRDTRNSGNTIYF
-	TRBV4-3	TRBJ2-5	CASSRTSGNSETQYF
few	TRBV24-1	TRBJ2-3	CATSDTTSEVTDTQYF
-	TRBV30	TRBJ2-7	CAFLEGTYEQYF
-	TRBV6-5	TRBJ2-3	CASSYYGDTQYF
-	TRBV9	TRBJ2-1	CASSLSSYNEQFF
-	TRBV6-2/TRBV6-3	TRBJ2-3	CASSSWRPADTQYF
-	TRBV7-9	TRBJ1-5	CASSSDREYQPQHF
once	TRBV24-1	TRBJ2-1	CATSETGAGNEQFF
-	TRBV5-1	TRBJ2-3	CASKAGQNTDTQYF
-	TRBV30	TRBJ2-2	CAWSWTGELFF
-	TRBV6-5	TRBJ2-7	CASSYFPWVGEQYF
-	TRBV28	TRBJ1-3	CASLASSGNTIYF
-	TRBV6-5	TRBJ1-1	CASSLTPGANTEAFF
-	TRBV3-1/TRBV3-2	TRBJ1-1	CASSPSRTANTEAFF
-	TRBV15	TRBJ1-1	CATSRRRQGTVNTEAFF
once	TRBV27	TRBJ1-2	CASSFRGAGYTF
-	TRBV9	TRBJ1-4	CASSGGDRMNEKLFF
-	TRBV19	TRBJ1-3	CASSIEEGSGNTIYF
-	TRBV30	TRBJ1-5	CAWSTGPGNQPQHF
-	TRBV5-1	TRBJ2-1	CASSLTLGRTTGSYNEQFF
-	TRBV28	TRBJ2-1	CASSAIRGSYNEQFF
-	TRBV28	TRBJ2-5	CAAQRYSGRQEGETQYF